The 25 T cell receptor beta chains in this list originate from one sample, sequenced in a study of cytomegalovirus exposure and HLA in healthy donors. A multiplex PCR was run with 60 Vbeta primers and 13 Jbeta primers. Here immunoSEQ multiplex PCR was the method, and the copy in TCRdb shows in-frame clones only, minus some. The sample includes about 83,000 clones, approximately 75% of them seen just once. The sample consisted of PBMCs. The receptors were gathered from a man in his sixties in good health and CMV-seronegative.

This chain joins TRBV7-9 and TRBJ2-2, with a tentative D call TRBD1 (6 bases). Germline CDR1 reads SEHNR; CDR2 reads FQNEAQ (reference sequence). V dropped 5 bases and J dropped 5 bases, with 15 bases sitting between them. CDR3 length equals 15 residues. The CDR3 DNA reads as TGTGCCAGCAGCCCAGGCCGAGACAGGACCGGGGAGCTGTTTTTT. This gives the protein CASSPGRDRTGELFF.

The V and J genes are TRBV7-2 and TRBJ2-1; possible D gene TRBD2, 5 bases. Germline CDR1 is SGHTA and CDR2 is FQGNSA. CDR3 length equals 13 residues. Trimming took off 4 bases at V and 4 bases at J, with 8 bases between the two ends. In DNA, the CDR3 is TGTGCCAGCAGCTACCGGGGATACAATGAGCAGTTCTTC. Translating it yields CASSYRGYNEQFF.

Details on this clone: The germline gene is not matched at one end of the junction; a read error may be the cause. This chain joins TRBV7-9 and TRBJ2-2; 12 nucleotides match TRBD2. This CDR3 spans 16 amino acids. CDR1 and CDR2 (germline): SEHNR, FQNEAQ (reference sequence). DNA for the CDR3: TGTTCCAGCCGGACTAGCGGGGCTATGAACACCGGGGAGCTGTTTTTT. Protein: CSSRTSGAMNTGELFF.

In this sample, this clone turned up a few times. The chain combines TRBV4-3 with TRBJ2-1; possible D gene TRBD1, 5 bases. CDR3 length equals 14 residues. Trimming took 4 bases from V and 3 from J, leaving 10 bases between them. Germline V lookup: CDR1 LGHNA, CDR2 YSLEER. The CDR3 sequence is CASSRGLNYNEQFF. The CDR3 region has the DNA TGCGCCAGCAGCCGGGGCTTGAACTACAATGAGCAGTTCTTC.

The V and J genes are TRBV20-1 and TRBJ2-1; D remains ambiguous. This CDR3 is 11 amino acids long. Germline V lookup: CDR1 DFQATT, CDR2 SNEGSKA (reference sequence). The germline V and J ends were trimmed by 1 base and 7 bases, with 5 bases remaining between them. For the CDR3, the DNA is TGCAGTGCTAGAGGCGAGAATGAGCAGTTCTTC. Amino acid sequence: CSARGENEQFF.

The genes are TRBV28 and TRBJ2-1, with D tentatively TRBD2 (5 bases). Trimming shortened V by 5 bases and J by 5 bases, and 19 bases separated the two germline ends. Germline V gives CDR1 MDHEN, CDR2 SYDVKM. This CDR3 has 16 amino acids. The CDR3 here is CASSTISGGSNNEQFF. In nucleotides, the CDR3 is TGTGCCAGCAGTACTATTTCGGGCGGGTCTAACAATGAGCAGTTCTTC.

The J gene is TRBJ2-1, the V gene TRBV9; 10 bases are a match to TRBD1. V dropped 4 bases and J dropped 9; count of bases not matched to a gene: 10. The V gene's germline CDR1 is SGDLS and CDR2 YYNGEE. This CDR3 has 15 residues. The CDR3, as DNA: TGTGCCAGCAGCCAAGGGGGACAGGGGACCGTTGAGCAGTTCTTC. Translation: CASSQGGQGTVEQFF. The whole variable domain, filled in from reference TRBV9 and TRBJ2-1, reads DSGVTQTPKHLITATGQRVTLRCSPRSGDLSVYWYQQSLDQGLQFLIQYYNGEERAKGNILERFSAQQFPDLHSELNLSSLELGDSALYFCASSQGGQGTVEQFFGPGTRLTVL.

The rearrangement links TRBV6-5 to TRBJ2-2, with D tentatively TRBD1 (5 bases). The CDR3 is 12 residues long. Germline CDR1 and CDR2: MNHEY and SVGAGI. V lost 11 bases, J lost 6 bases, and 13 bases lay in between. CDR3 DNA sequence: TGTGCCTCCCTAGGGGCTGCCGGGGAGCTGTTTTTT. Protein: CASLGAAGELFF.

This clone was seen a few times. The V gene is TRBV29-1, the J gene TRBJ1-1; TRBD1 agrees at 9 bases. This CDR3 region has 13 residues. J gave up 3 bases and V 6 bases, and 5 bases lay outside the gene matches. In germline, CDR1 is SQVTM, CDR2 ANQGSEA. CDR3 DNA sequence: TGCAGCGTCCTGGGACAGGGCTACACTGAAGCTTTCTTT. Amino acid sequence: CSVLGQGYTEAFF.

This clone appeared a few times. V and J are TRBV21-1 and TRBJ1-2; the D call of TRBD1 is as the table states it, not checked on the DNA. TRBV21-1 is labeled a pseudogene. The CDR3 consists of 19 residues. The CDR3 region is CASSKAGAGQKDSNYGYTF. The CDR3 DNA follows: TGTGCCAGCAGCAAAGCAGGGGCGGGACAGAAAGATTCTAACTATGGCTACACCTTC.

This clone was counted a few times. This sequence joins TRBV27 and TRBJ2-1, with 11 bases identical to TRBD1. The CDR3 is 14 residues long. V dropped 5 bases and J dropped 7; count of bases not matched to a gene: 4. Germline lookup yields CDR1 MNHEY and CDR2 SMNVEV (reference sequence). This CDR3 is CASSLGTGGNEQFF. CDR3 sequence (DNA): TGTGCCAGCAGTCTGGGGACAGGGGGGAATGAGCAGTTCTTC.

The table lists this clone with a few counts. This rearrangement joins TRBV6-5 to TRBJ1-1; no firm D call. Germline V gene data show CDR1 as MNHEY and CDR2 as SVGAGI. The CDR3 totals 14 residues. With 5 bases removed from V and 5 bases from J, the gap between germline ends came to 15 bases. CDR3 amino acids: CASSLDTRETEAFF. CDR3 nucleotide sequence: TGTGCCAGCAGTCTCGACACCCGGGAGACTGAAGCTTTCTTT.

The chain couples TRBV6-5 to TRBJ2-7, with unresolved D. CDR3 length equals 13 residues. The germline CDR1 and CDR2 sequences are MNHEY and SVGAGI. V lost 6 bases, J lost 0 bases, and 9 bases lay in between. CDR3 sequence (DNA): TGTGCCAGCAGCCCGTGGAGCTCCTACGAGCAGTACTTC. Translating it yields CASSPWSSYEQYF.

This sequence joins TRBV5-1 and TRBJ1-2; TRBD1 might be the D (6 bases). The CDR3 has 13 amino acids. Germline lookup yields CDR1 SGHRS and CDR2 YFSETQ. The V end lost 3 bases, the J end lost 7 bases, and 13 bases lay between the germline ends. CDR3 loop: CASSSGQWGGYTF. The CDR3 bases are TGCGCCAGCAGCTCAGGACAGTGGGGTGGCTACACCTTC.

The J gene is TRBJ1-3, the V gene TRBV6-6; TRBD1 agrees at 9 bases. Germline CDR1 MNHNY, CDR2 SVGAGI (reference sequence). This CDR3 is 16 amino acids long. V shed 5 bases, J shed 4 bases, and the junction held 9 bases outside the gene matches. CDR3 in DNA: TGTGCCAGCAGTCAGTTTGGACAGGGGTACGGAAACACCATATATTTT. Translating it yields CASSQFGQGYGNTIYF.

The gene calls are TRBV19 and TRBJ2-3; TRBD2 might be the D (5 bases). Germline values: CDR1 LNHDA, CDR2 SQIVND (reference sequence). This CDR3 spans 14 amino acids. V was cut by 5 bases and J by 2 bases, with 11 bases left in between. The DNA for the CDR3 is TGTGCCAGTAGTCCGGGGAGCCTCACAGATACGCAGTATTTT. Protein: CASSPGSLTDTQYF.

The V gene is TRBV9, the J gene TRBJ2-3, with TRBD2 matching 8 bases. Germline CDR1 is SGDLS and CDR2 is YYNGEE. The CDR3 totals 16 residues. The V segment lost 1 base and the J segment 4 bases; nucleotides outside the gene matches: 8. CDR3 coding DNA: TGTGCCAGCAGCGTATACCGGGGGGGCCTGGCAGATACGCAGTATTTT. Translation gives CASSVYRGGLADTQYF.

The CDR3 DNA reads as TGTGCCAGCAGCGCGACAGGGGGCCCTGAAGAGACCCAGTACTTC. This translates into CASSATGGPEETQYF. V gene TRBV5-4 combines with J gene TRBJ2-5; TRBD1 matches 10 bases. This CDR3 is built from 15 residues. With V trimmed by 4 bases and J by 3 bases, 6 bases remained unmatched. Per germline, CDR1 SGHNT and CDR2 YYREEE (reference sequence).

This chain uses TRBV23-1 with TRBJ2-3; 8 nucleotides match TRBD2. TRBV23-1 is designated an ORF whose function remains uncertain. Trimming removed 3 bases from V and 8 bases from J; junction bases left unmatched: 10. The CDR3 runs 15 residues. The chain's CDR3 is CASSHDSGKRATQYF. The CDR3 DNA follows: TGCGCCAGCAGTCACGATAGCGGGAAGCGGGCTACGCAGTATTTT.

The chain has TRBV13 and TRBJ2-7, with 8 bases aligning to TRBD1. The CDR3 has 13 amino acids. Germline-derived CDR1 and CDR2 are PRHDT and FYEKMQ (reference sequence). Losses at the gene ends were 6 bases for V and 3 bases for J; bases not matched to a gene: 4. Written as DNA, the CDR3 is TGTGCCAGCAGTCGACAGGGGATCTACGAGCAGTACTTC. The encoded protein is CASSRQGIYEQYF.

In regard to this clone: Other DNA sequences within the sample encode an identical CDR3. The chain employs TRBV11-2 and TRBJ2-3; perhaps TRBD1 as D (6 bases). The CDR3 consists of 16 residues. V lost 5 bases and J lost 3, with 18 bases in between. Germline V gene lookup returns CDR1 SGHAT and CDR2 FQNNGV. The CDR3 loop is CASSPLTGGGTDTQYF. The CDR3, as DNA: TGTGCCAGCAGCCCACTGACTGGGGGCGGGACAGATACGCAGTATTTT. Variable domain in full (rest from reference TRBV11-2 and TRBJ2-3): EAGVAQSPRYKIIEKRQSVAFWCNPISGHATLYWYQQILGQGPKLLIQFQNNGVVDDSQLPKDRFSAERLKGVDSTLKIQPAKLEDSAVYLCASSPLTGGGTDTQYFGPGTRLTVL.

This clone occurred a few times. CDR3 in DNA: TGCGCCAGCAGCTTGTGGCAGGAGCAGTTCTTC. Its translation is CASSLWQEQFF. The chain couples TRBV5-1 to TRBJ2-1; D gene ambiguous. Germline V gene sequence: CDR1 SGHRS, CDR2 YFSETQ. V lost 1 base and J lost 10, with 6 bases in between. The CDR3 consists of 11 residues.

This chain joins TRBV19 and TRBJ1-2, with a weak D call TRBD1 (5 bases). Germline V gene lookup returns CDR1 LNHDA and CDR2 SQIVND (reference sequence). V lost 3 bases and J lost 6, with 11 bases in between. CDR3 length equals 13 residues. Here the CDR3 DNA reads TGTGCCAGTAGTATGCGGCAGGGCCATGGCTACACCTTC. This gives the protein CASSMRQGHGYTF.

The J gene is TRBJ2-7, the V gene TRBV11-3; a weak D match, TRBD1 (5 bases). CDR1 is SGHNT, CDR2 YENEEA, per germline. The CDR3 runs to 14 residues. The V end was cut by 1 base, the J end by 3 bases, with 10 bases between. This CDR3 is CASSLGQSSYEQYF. DNA of the CDR3: TGTGCCAGCAGCTTAGGACAGTCTAGCTACGAGCAGTACTTC.

This clone was counted between two and nine times. The chain carries TRBV19 and TRBJ1-5, with D perhaps TRBD1 (5 bases). Germline loops: CDR1 LNHDA, CDR2 SQIVND (reference sequence). V lost 4 bases and J 0 bases, leaving 13 bases between the germline ends. This CDR3 contains 16 residues. CDR3 residues: CASSNSGGGSNQPQHF. The CDR3 coding sequence is TGTGCCAGTAGTAATTCCGGGGGGGGTAGCAATCAGCCCCAGCATTTT. The full variable domain, with the rest looked up from reference TRBV19 and TRBJ1-5, is DGGITQSPKYLFRKEGQNVTLSCEQNLNHDAMYWYRQDPGQGLRLIYYSQIVNDFQKGDIAEGYSVSREKKESFPLTVTSAQKNPTAFYLCASSNSGGGSNQPQHFGDGTRLSIL.